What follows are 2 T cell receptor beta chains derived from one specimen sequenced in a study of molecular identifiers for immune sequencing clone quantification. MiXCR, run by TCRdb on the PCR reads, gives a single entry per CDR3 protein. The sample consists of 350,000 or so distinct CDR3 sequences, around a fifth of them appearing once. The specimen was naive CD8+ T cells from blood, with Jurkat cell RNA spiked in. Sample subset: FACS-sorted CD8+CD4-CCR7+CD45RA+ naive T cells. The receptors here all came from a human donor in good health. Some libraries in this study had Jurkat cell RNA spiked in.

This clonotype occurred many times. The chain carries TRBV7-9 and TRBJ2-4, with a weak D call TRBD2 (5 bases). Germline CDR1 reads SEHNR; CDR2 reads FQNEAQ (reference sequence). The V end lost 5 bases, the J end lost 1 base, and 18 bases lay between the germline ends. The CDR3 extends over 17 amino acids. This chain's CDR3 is CASSHTVPGVAKNIQYF. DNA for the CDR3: TGTGCCAGCAGCCACACCGTTCCCGGGGTGGCCAAAAACATTCAGTACTTC.

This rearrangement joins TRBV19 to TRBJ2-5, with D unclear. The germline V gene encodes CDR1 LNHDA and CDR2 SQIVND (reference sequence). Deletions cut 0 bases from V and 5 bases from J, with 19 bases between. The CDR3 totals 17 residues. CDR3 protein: CASSIDVGTRGEETQYF. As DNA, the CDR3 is TGTGCCAGTAGTATAGACGTAGGCACAAGAGGAGAGGAGACCCAGTACTTC.